The clone carrying this T cell receptor beta chain showed up just once. The source of the sample is a study of blood T cell repertoires in COVID-19. Study background: Samples came from the United States, Italy and Spain, spanning acute and convalescent COVID-19.

Sequencing was performed with immunoSEQ multiplex PCR; in TCRdb, only in-frame clones are kept and a portion is missing. This table holds about 310,000 clones, around 90% found once. CDR1 is SGHRS, CDR2 YFSETQ, per germline. Between the trimmed V and J ends, which lost 3 bases and 9 bases, there was a span of 9 bases. This CDR3 comprises 12 residues. This clonotype originated in a man aged 45-65 years with active or convalescent COVID-19. The V gene is TRBV5-1, the J gene TRBJ2-2; D possibly corresponds to TRBD1 (6 bases). What was sequenced was peripheral blood. The CDR3 DNA reads TGCGCCAGCAGCTCACAGGGAAGGGAGCTGTTTTTT. Its translation: CASSSQGRELFF.